Shown below are 7 T cell receptor beta chains from a single sample sequenced in a study of CXCR3-negative and CXCR3-positive naive CD8 T cells. UMI-tagged TRB cDNA libraries were built via 5' RACE. TCRdb re-called the 5' RACE reads; every CDR3 protein appears as one record, without DNA. The table for this sample gives 20,000 to 25,000 distinct CDR3 sequences. The sequenced sample was memory CD8+ T cells from blood. All receptors derive from a human donor in good health. Some clones in this sample may be carry-over from other donors' samples.

The genes are TRBV4-2 and TRBJ2-2. CDR1 is LGHNA and CDR2 is YNFKEQ in the germline V gene. The CDR3 has 15 residues. The CDR3 loop reads CASSQALDGTGKLFF.

J is TRBJ1-1 and V is TRBV7-9; TCRdb reports TRBD1, a call that lacks DNA to check it against. The CDR3 is 15 amino acids. Germline lookup yields CDR1 SEHNR and CDR2 FQNEAQ (reference sequence). CDR3 residues: CASSPRTGGNTEAFF. Supplemented by reference TRBV7-9 and TRBJ1-1, the full variable domain reads DTGVSQNPRHKITKRGQNVTFRCDPISEHNRLYWYRQTLGQGPEFLTYFQNEAQLEKSRLLSDRFSAERPKGSFSTLEIQRTEQGDSAMYLCASSPRTGGNTEAFFGQGTRLTVV.

The rearrangement joins TRBV20-1 to TRBJ1-6; the TRBD1 assignment by TCRdb is unverifiable without DNA. This CDR3 is 15 amino acids long. The germline V gene encodes CDR1 DFQATT and CDR2 SNEGSKA (reference sequence). Here the CDR3 reads CSAGPWDWDDSPLHF.

The chain uses TRBV7-6 and TRBJ2-1; TCRdb proposes TRBD1, but this gene call is untestable without DNA. Per the germline V gene, CDR1 is SGHVS and CDR2 is FNYEAQ. The length of the CDR3 is 16 residues. CDR3 residues: CASSLVGQGMFNEQFF.

The chain couples TRBV27 to TRBJ2-1; TCRdb outputs TRBD2, but without DNA this stays unchecked. Germline V gene data show CDR1 as MNHEY and CDR2 as SMNVEV (reference sequence). The CDR3 totals 16 residues. The CDR3 protein is CASSTHTGLAGNEQFF.

V gene TRBV7-2 combines with J gene TRBJ2-3; TCRdb picks TRBD1, but there is no DNA to check that call. The CDR3 extends over 16 amino acids. The germline gives CDR1 SGHTA, CDR2 FQGNSA. CDR3 in amino acids: CASSLRSRLSPDTQYF. Full variable domain (missing parts from reference TRBV7-2 and TRBJ2-3): GAGVSQSPSNKVTEKGKDVELRCDPISGHTALYWYRQSLGQGLEFLIYFQGNSAPDKSGLPSDRFSAERTGGSVSTLTIQRTQQEDSAVYLCASSLRSRLSPDTQYFGPGTRLTVL.

The gene calls are TRBV30 and TRBJ1-2. The V gene's germline CDR1 is GTSNPN and CDR2 SVGIG (reference sequence). This CDR3 contains 11 residues. Here the CDR3 reads CAWTDNYGYTF.